Listed here are 19 T cell receptor beta chains from one sample, sequenced in a study of shared clonotypes between healthy human individuals. Assay used: immunoSEQ multiplex PCR; TCRdb lists only in-frame clones, some missing. The table records approximately 110,000 clones, around 71% of them present only once. Sequencing was performed on memory CD8+ T cells sorted from blood. Documented subset: CD45RO+ cells pooled with CCR7-negative TemRA cells. These receptor sequences come from a woman in her 30s in good health.

This clone has more than one count but fewer than ten. The V gene is TRBV19, the J gene TRBJ2-7, with 7 bases aligning to TRBD1. V lost 8 bases to trimming and J lost 5 bases; unmatched junction nucleotides: 15. Germline CDR1 LNHDA, CDR2 SQIVND (reference sequence). The CDR3 has 15 residues. The CDR3 DNA follows: TGTGCCAGTTCCCAATTACCGGGACAGAGGCACGAGCAGTACTTC. Translation gives CASSQLPGQRHEQYF.

This clone occurred many times. CDR3 in amino acids: CASTYGLAGGGELFF. The CDR3 nucleotides read TGCGCCAGCACTTACGGACTAGCGGGAGGCGGGGAGCTGTTTTTT. V is TRBV5-1 and J is TRBJ2-2; TRBD2 aligns across 14 bases. This CDR3 is built from 15 residues. CDR1 is SGHRS, CDR2 YFSETQ, per germline. The ends lost 6 bases at V and 7 bases at J; junction bases unmatched: 5.

This rearrangement joins TRBV7-9 to TRBJ2-3; weak D call: TRBD2 (6 bases). In germline, CDR1 is SEHNR, CDR2 FQNEAQ (reference sequence). V was pared by 1 base and J by 2 bases, with 7 bases between. The CDR3 sequence is 14 residues long. The CDR3 sequence: CASSLERATDTQYF. The CDR3, as DNA: TGTGCCAGCAGCTTAGAGCGGGCCACAGATACGCAGTATTTT.

The chain links TRBV27 to TRBJ2-1; 11 nucleotides agree with TRBD2. This CDR3 spans 17 amino acids. Trimming at V came to 5 bases and at J to 2 bases, leaving 8 bases not matched to a gene. Germline loops: CDR1 MNHEY, CDR2 SMNVEV (reference sequence). The CDR3 nucleotides read TGTGCCAGCAGTGCCGGGACTAGCGGAGGTACCTACAATGAGCAGTTCTTC. Its translation is CASSAGTSGGTYNEQFF.

This clone appeared once. The rearrangement links TRBV5-7 to TRBJ2-7; TRBD1 agrees at 7 bases. TRBV5-7 is labeled an ORF, and its function is uncertain. V was pared by 2 bases and J by 4 bases, with 9 bases of the junction left unmatched. CDR3 length: 15 amino acids. The CDR3 sequence: CASSFKRQGWYEQYF. CDR3 in DNA: TGTGCCAGCAGCTTCAAGAGACAGGGTTGGTACGAGCAGTACTTC.

This clone is labeled medium-sized. The V call is TRBV6-5, the J call TRBJ1-3; no reliable D call. The CDR3 has 14 residues. Germline CDR1 MNHEY, CDR2 SVGAGI. Trimming removed 0 bases at V and 4 bases at J, with 7 bases between. CDR3 loop: CASSYSPEGNTIYF. The CDR3 DNA follows: TGTGCCAGCAGTTACTCGCCGGAAGGAAACACCATATATTTT.

The V call is TRBV6-1, the J call TRBJ2-2; TRBD2 is a possible D gene (6 bases). Trimming removed 5 bases at V and 3 bases at J, with 10 bases between. The germline CDR1 and CDR2 sequences are MNHNS and SASEGT. CDR3 length equals 14 residues. DNA for the CDR3: TGTGCCAGCAGTCACGGGAGTGACACCGGGGAGCTGTTTTTT. Translated, it gives CASSHGSDTGELFF.

The rearrangement joins TRBV27 to TRBJ2-7, with D uncertain. Per the germline V gene, CDR1 is MNHEY and CDR2 is SMNVEV (reference sequence). Trimming took 1 base from V and 5 from J, leaving 9 bases between them. The CDR3 totals 13 residues. The chain's CDR3 is CASSLWYSHEQYF. In DNA, the CDR3 is TGTGCCAGCAGTTTATGGTACAGCCACGAGCAGTACTTC.

The gene calls are TRBV7-2 and TRBJ2-5; tentative D call: TRBD2 (6 bases). From germline, CDR1 is SGHTA and CDR2 FQGNSA. Trimming took 3 bases from V and 5 from J, leaving 13 bases between them. The CDR3 is 14 residues long. The CDR3 DNA sequence: TGTGCCAGCAGCTTTGGCGGGGCCGATGAGACCCAGTACTTC. It specifies CASSFGGADETQYF. Complete variable domain (other parts from reference TRBV7-2 and TRBJ2-5): GAGVSQSPSNKVTEKGKDVELRCDPISGHTALYWYRQSLGQGLEFLIYFQGNSAPDKSGLPSDRFSAERTGGSVSTLTIQRTQQEDSAVYLCASSFGGADETQYFGPGTRLLVL.

This clone was seen once. V and J are TRBV6-6 and TRBJ2-2; 8 bases are shared with TRBD2. The CDR3 loop spans 16 amino acids. Germline CDR1 MNHNY, CDR2 SVGAGI (reference sequence). J was trimmed by 1 base and V by 5 bases; bases with no gene match: 6. In nucleotides, the CDR3 is TGTGCCAGCAGTCCCTGGACTAGCCTGAACACCGGGGAGCTGTTTTTT. Translation gives CASSPWTSLNTGELFF.

This sequence joins TRBV10-3 and TRBJ1-2; D not certain. The V gene's germline CDR1 is ENHRY and CDR2 SYGVKD. Trimming removed 0 bases at V and 8 bases at J, with 22 bases between. The CDR3 runs 17 residues. CDR3 in amino acids: CAISESGVSVVPYGYTF. The DNA of the CDR3 is TGTGCCATCAGTGAGTCGGGCGTATCGGTCGTACCGTACGGCTACACCTTC.

The chain is built from TRBV7-9 and TRBJ1-2; the D gene is possibly TRBD1 (6 bases). The CDR3 loop spans 14 amino acids. Germline V lookup: CDR1 SEHNR, CDR2 FQNEAQ (reference sequence). V dropped 2 bases and J dropped 8 bases, with 15 bases sitting between them. The CDR3 is CASSLSAGAGGYTF. CDR3 in DNA: TGTGCCAGCAGCTTATCAGCAGGGGCTGGCGGCTACACCTTC.

This chain joins TRBV19 and TRBJ2-4; D is undetermined. The CDR3 consists of 13 residues. Trimming cost V 7 bases and J 0 bases, with 7 bases left between them. In germline, CDR1 is LNHDA, CDR2 SQIVND (reference sequence). The CDR3: CASMRKAKNIQYF. The CDR3 DNA reads TGTGCCAGTATGCGAAAAGCCAAAAACATTCAGTACTTC.

The rearrangement links TRBV7-8 to TRBJ1-3, with unresolved D. The length of the CDR3 is 15 residues. Germline V gene sequence: CDR1 SGHVS, CDR2 FQNEAQ. V lost 3 bases, J lost 0 bases, and 9 bases lay in between. The chain's CDR3 is CASSFVENSGNTIYF. CDR3 nucleotide sequence: TGTGCCAGCAGCTTCGTAGAAAACTCTGGAAACACCATATATTTT. The full variable domain, with the rest looked up from reference TRBV7-8 and TRBJ1-3, is GAGVSQSPRYKVAKRGQDVALRCDPISGHVSLFWYQQALGQGPEFLTYFQNEAQLDKSGLPSDRFFAERPEGSVSTLKIQRTQQEDSAVYLCASSFVENSGNTIYFGEGSWLTVV.

V gene TRBV29-1 combines with J gene TRBJ2-5, with TRBD1 as a possible D gene (6 bases). Germline V gene sequence: CDR1 SQVTM, CDR2 ANQGSEA. Trimming took off 0 bases at V and 6 bases at J, with 17 bases between the two ends. The CDR3 has 15 amino acids. CDR3 coding DNA: TGCAGCGTTGAAGACGGGGCGGGCAGGGGACAGACCCAGTACTTC. Protein product: CSVEDGAGRGQTQYF. The entire variable domain, with the rest obtained from reference TRBV29-1 and TRBJ2-5, is as follows: SAVISQKPSRDICQRGTSLTIQCQVDSQVTMMFWYRQQPGQSLTLIATANQGSEATYESGFVIDKFPISRPNLTFSTLTVSNMSPEDSSIYLCSVEDGAGRGQTQYFGPGTRLLVL.

This sequence joins TRBV11-3 and TRBJ2-5; the D gene is possibly TRBD1 (5 bases). The V end was cut by 5 bases, the J end by 4 bases, with 11 bases between. In germline, CDR1 is SGHNT, CDR2 YENEEA. CDR3 length equals 13 residues. CDR3 sequence reads: CASSMAGLETQYF. CDR3 DNA: TGTGCCAGCAGCATGGCAGGGCTAGAGACCCAGTACTTC. The variable domain in full, completed from reference TRBV11-3 and TRBJ2-5, reads EAGVVQSPRYKIIEKKQPVAFWCNPISGHNTLYWYLQNLGQGPELLIRYENEEAVDDSQLPKDRFSAERLKGVDSTLKIQPAELGDSAVYLCASSMAGLETQYFGPGTRLLVL.

This rearrangement joins TRBV29-1 to TRBJ2-3; 9 bases line up with TRBD1. The CDR3 loop spans 14 amino acids. Germline V gives CDR1 SQVTM, CDR2 ANQGSEA. After removal of 7 bases from V and 0 bases from J, the junction contained 5 bases not matched to a gene. DNA of the CDR3: TGCAGCGCCAGGACAGGGGCCAGCACAGATACGCAGTATTTT. Amino acids: CSARTGASTDTQYF.

The genes are TRBV2 and TRBJ2-7, with 9 nucleotides matching TRBD1. The CDR3 sequence is 13 residues long. V trimming: 5 bases; J trimming: 6 bases; junction bases outside the gene matches: 5. In germline, CDR1 is SNHLY, CDR2 FYNNEI. The CDR3 coding sequence is TGTGCCAGCAGTCCGGGACAGGGAGTCGAGCAGTACTTC. Its translation is CASSPGQGVEQYF.

This chain uses TRBV29-1 with TRBJ2-7; D gene ambiguous. This CDR3 is built from 14 residues. Trimming removed 4 bases from V and 2 bases from J, with 15 bases in between. Germline V gives CDR1 SQVTM, CDR2 ANQGSEA. The CDR3 loop is CSVADGAEPYEQYF. The CDR3 DNA follows: TGCAGCGTTGCAGATGGAGCAGAACCCTACGAGCAGTACTTC.